This TCR beta chain appears in the sequencing data of a study of blood T cell repertoires in COVID-19. Study overall: PBMCs, B-cell-depleted T cells, or T cells were the source of the cDNA or gDNA that made up the material.

Original processing notes: Quantification of nucleated cells was approximated via reference gene primer amplification. Sequencing used immunoSEQ multiplex PCR; TCRdb keeps in-frame clones, though not all of them. V and J calls and clone size come straight from that table; D and trimming were deduced from the DNA. The sample shows about 46,000 clones, about 87% of them seen only once. This CDR3 is built from 14 residues. Trimming took off 6 bases at V and 1 base at J, with 13 bases between the two ends. Per the germline V gene, CDR1 is SGHTS and CDR2 is YDEGEE. The source is a man aged 45-60 years with acute or convalescent COVID-19. The specimen was peripheral blood. This chain uses TRBV5-8 with TRBJ2-5; perhaps TRBD1 as D (5 bases). The CDR3 is CASTMGRSQETQYF. In DNA, the CDR3 is TGTGCCAGCACTATGGGGCGGAGCCAAGAGACCCAGTACTTC.